The 15 T cell receptor beta chains reported below all come from one sample, sequenced in a study of immune cell composition in non-small cell lung cancer (dated by TCRdb to 2016 to 2017). Receptor libraries were prepared by the immunoSEQ multiplex PCR assay. What TCRdb holds here is the immuneACCESS table cut down to in-frame rearrangements. Part of the clones is not present; checked against another copy, under half of the missing clones reflect an unresolved V gene, and the others are unexplained. The sample has roughly 3,500 clones on record, roughly 84% of them singletons. 35% to 40% of the sample is in the top ten clones. The sequencing input was lung tumor tissue. These receptors were collected from a human donor with non-small cell lung cancer.

The chain links TRBV29-1 to TRBJ2-1, with D maybe TRBD2 (5 bases). CDR3 length: 15 amino acids. Germline assignment: CDR1 SQVTM and CDR2 ANQGSEA. V lost 7 bases, J lost 0 bases, and 16 bases lay in between. The CDR3 sequence is CSEREYHSSYNEQFF. As DNA, the CDR3 is TGCAGCGAAAGGGAGTACCACAGCTCCTACAATGAGCAGTTCTTC.

The chain uses TRBV7-9 and TRBJ1-1; 9 positions agree with TRBD1. The length of the CDR3 is 13 residues. V lost 1 base, J lost 8 bases, and 2 bases stayed unmatched. Germline V gene data show CDR1 as SEHNR and CDR2 as FQNEAQ (reference sequence). DNA of the CDR3: TGTGCCAGCAGCTTAGACAGGGGGCGCGAAGCTTTCTTT. This codes for CASSLDRGREAFF.

CDR3 residues: CAISEARQKYEQYF. The DNA of the CDR3 is TGTGCCATCAGTGAGGCGCGACAGAAATACGAGCAGTACTTC. The chain joins TRBV10-3 to TRBJ2-7, with D possibly being TRBD1 (5 bases). Trimming removed 2 bases at V and 4 bases at J, with 12 bases between. Germline V gene sequence: CDR1 ENHRY, CDR2 SYGVKD. This CDR3 contains 14 residues.

The rearrangement uses TRBV6-6 and TRBJ2-6; D is uncertain. CDR1 and CDR2 (germline): MNHNY, SVGAGI (reference sequence). V lost 7 bases, J lost 0 bases, and 7 bases lay in between. The CDR3 is made up of 14 amino acids. The CDR3 region has the DNA TGTGCCAGCACTCAGGTCTCTGGGGCCAACGTCCTGACTTTC. Amino acids: CASTQVSGANVLTF.

The V call is TRBV6-6, the J call TRBJ1-6; 7 positions match TRBD1. This CDR3 contains 14 residues. Germline CDR1 MNHNY, CDR2 SVGAGI (reference sequence). The V segment lost 5 bases and the J segment 10 bases; nucleotides outside the gene matches: 8. CDR3: CASSVDRLGSPLHF. The CDR3 region has the DNA TGTGCCAGCAGTGTGGACAGGCTTGGGTCACCCCTCCACTTT.

The chain links TRBV14 to TRBJ2-7; TRBD1 matches at 7 bases. The V segment lost 4 bases and the J segment 3 bases; nucleotides outside the gene matches: 9. Germline CDR1 is SGHDN and CDR2 is FVKESK. The length of the CDR3 is 15 residues. The CDR3 sequence is CASSPTRTGNYEQYF. CDR3 sequence (DNA): TGTGCCAGCAGCCCTACGAGGACAGGCAACTACGAGCAGTACTTC.

This sequence joins TRBV7-3 and TRBJ2-7; no reliable D call. CDR3 length equals 13 residues. Germline CDR1 reads SGHTA; CDR2 reads FQGTGA. The V end was cut by 0 bases, the J end by 5 bases, with 8 bases between. The CDR3 loop is CASSLTNTDEQYF. The CDR3 DNA follows: TGTGCCAGCAGCTTAACGAACACAGACGAGCAGTACTTC.

This clone was seen a single time. The chain uses TRBV11-2 and TRBJ2-7; D is possibly TRBD2 (5 bases). CDR1 and CDR2 (germline): SGHAT, FQNNGV. Trimming left V 5 bases short and J 3 bases short, with 29 bases between. The CDR3 runs 19 residues. The chain's CDR3 is CASSPRRVAPPGIGYEQYF. The CDR3 DNA sequence: TGTGCCAGCAGCCCCCGGCGGGTGGCACCCCCCGGTATCGGCTACGAGCAGTACTTC. Complete variable domain (other parts from reference TRBV11-2 and TRBJ2-7): EAGVAQSPRYKIIEKRQSVAFWCNPISGHATLYWYQQILGQGPKLLIQFQNNGVVDDSQLPKDRFSAERLKGVDSTLKIQPAKLEDSAVYLCASSPRRVAPPGIGYEQYFGPGTRLTVT.

The V gene is TRBV10-3, the J gene TRBJ2-1, with 9 bases aligning to TRBD1. The CDR3 is 15 amino acids. The J segment lost 7 bases and the V segment lost 3 bases, leaving 7 bases of the junction unmatched. The V gene's germline CDR1 is ENHRY and CDR2 SYGVKD. The CDR3 DNA follows: TGTGCCATCAGTGAAGGGACAGGGCCAGCTAATGAGCAGTTCTTC. Protein: CAISEGTGPANEQFF.

This clone was detected a few times. An end of the junction does not agree with germline; a read error may underlie this. This specimen includes other DNA sequences encoding the same CDR3. The rearrangement links TRBV4-1 to TRBJ2-3, with D perhaps matching TRBD2 (5 bases). The CDR3 spans 13 residues. Per the germline V gene, CDR1 is MGHRA and CDR2 is YSYEKL. The CDR3 bases are TGTGCCAGCAGCCAAGACGGGGCAGATACGCAGTATTTT. Its protein is CASSQDGADTQYF.

The V call is TRBV7-8, the J call TRBJ2-1, with 9 bases lining up with TRBD1. Germline V lookup: CDR1 SGHVS, CDR2 FQNEAQ. V shed 0 bases and J 13 bases; nucleotides not matched to a gene: 7. The CDR3 spans 14 residues. The CDR3 here is CASSLAGQGSGQFF. In DNA, the CDR3 is TGTGCCAGCAGCTTAGCGGGACAGGGTTCAGGACAGTTCTTC.

This sequence joins TRBV27 and TRBJ2-7; TRBD1 is a possible D gene (6 bases). The germline V and J ends were trimmed by 6 bases and 7 bases, with 22 bases remaining between them. CDR1 MNHEY and CDR2 SMNVEV come from the germline V gene (reference sequence). The CDR3 is 15 residues long. The CDR3 region has the DNA TGTGCCAGCAGGGCAGCCGGGGACATAAAGTGGGAGCAGTACTTC. This encodes CASRAAGDIKWEQYF.

V and J are TRBV18 and TRBJ2-2; 7 bases line up with TRBD2. Germline V gives CDR1 KGHSH, CDR2 LQKENI. The CDR3 runs 16 residues. The V gene end was trimmed by 3 bases and the J gene end by 5 bases; junction bases not matched to a gene: 9. The CDR3 protein is CASSPPGGGETGELFF. CDR3 DNA sequence: TGTGCCAGCTCACCCCCTGGCGGGGGAGAGACCGGGGAGCTGTTTTTT.

V usage is TRBV7-6 and J usage is TRBJ1-4, with D perhaps matching TRBD1 (6 bases). The CDR3 has 16 amino acids. The germline V gene has CDR1 SGHVS and CDR2 FNYEAQ. Trimming pared 5 bases from V and 8 bases from J, leaving 21 bases between. The CDR3, as DNA: TGTGCCAGCAGCCCCCGCCCGGCAGGGGCAGGGGAAAAACTGTTTTTT. Its protein is CASSPRPAGAGEKLFF.

The genes are TRBV7-9 and TRBJ1-2, with a weak D call TRBD1 (5 bases). CDR1 is SEHNR and CDR2 is FQNEAQ in the germline V gene (reference sequence). V lost 11 bases and J 8 bases, leaving 18 bases between the germline ends. The CDR3 is 12 residues long. CDR3 sequence (DNA): TGTGCCGACAGTCCCCCGCGTATGGGCTACACCTTC. It encodes CADSPPRMGYTF.